This record looks at one T cell receptor beta chain sequence and its context. What it binds is not known. The data belong to a study of Graves' ophthalmopathy and Graves' hyperthyroidism. Study information: Hyperthyroidism is called stable when no ophthalmopathy develops within 18 months of follow-up. Overall study findings and caveats: The model forecast ophthalmopathy progression, reaching roughly 71% sensitivity and approximately 72% specificity.

The ends were cut back, 5 bases at V and 11 bases at J, with 22 bases in the middle. There are 15 residues in the CDR3. CDR1 and CDR2 (germline): SGHAT, FQDESV (reference sequence). The study amplified TCR beta CDR3 regions using RNA transcripts. The library came from an HTBI-primed first-round RT-PCR and a second-round multiplex PCR. TCRdb re-called the multiplex PCR reads through MiXCR, storing one row per CDR3 protein. The sample carries over a million distinct CDR3 sequences, about 36% recorded once. Sequencing used peripheral blood or thyroid tissue (not recorded which). The chain carries TRBV11-1 and TRBJ1-5, with D hard to call. This receptor was obtained from an adult man with Graves' hyperthyroidism. CDR3 loop: CASSLSSGSQETQHF. In nucleotides, the CDR3 is TGTGCCAGCAGCCTTAGTAGCGGGAGCCAAGAGACCCAGCATTTT.